This TCR beta chain was profiled in a study of CD4+ T cells in melanoma. Study-wide findings and caveats: Diverse differentiation states were reported for melanoma neoantigen-specific CD4+ T cells. A reported correlation linked neoantigen-specific CD4+ T cells to CD8+, macrophage and B cell function.

A word on this clone: The target antigen is unknown.

Libraries were prepared by immunoSEQ multiplex PCR; TCRdb keeps only in-frame clonotypes and omits some of them. The table includes 110,000 to 150,000 clones, about nine tenths detected once. This TCR was recovered from a human donor with melanoma.

In DNA form, the CDR3 reads TGTGCCAGCAGTCAAACAGGATATTATGGCTACACCTTC. Encoded protein: CASSQTGYYGYTF. V usage is TRBV27 and J usage is TRBJ1-2; D may be TRBD1 (5 bases). The CDR3 sequence is 13 residues long. Trimming cost V 5 bases and J 5 bases, with 12 bases left between them. The germline V gene encodes CDR1 MNHEY and CDR2 SMNVEV (reference sequence).